This T cell receptor (beta chain) originates from a study of cytomegalovirus exposure and HLA in healthy donors. PCR amplification relied on 60 Vbeta primers (plus 13 Jbeta primers). The data were produced by immunoSEQ multiplex PCR, yet TCRdb's version contains in-frame clones alone and is incomplete. Seen here are some 170,000 clones, about 9% observed once, and the top ten hold approximately 1.4%. This clone was detected only a few times. The CDR3 sequence is 14 residues long. V was shortened by 2 bases and J by 4 bases, with 12 bases between the two germline ends. From germline, CDR1 is SGHRS and CDR2 YFSETQ.

The sequence was obtained from a woman in her 30s in good health and CMV-seropositive. V gene TRBV5-1 combines with J gene TRBJ1-2; D may be TRBD1 (6 bases). The sample comprised PBMCs. CDR3: CASSLQGRGYGYTF. The CDR3, as DNA: TGCGCCAGCAGCTTACAGGGTAGGGGCTATGGCTACACCTTC.